The T cell receptor (beta chain) described here comes from a study of T cells in Graves' hyperthyroidism and ophthalmopathy. Regarding the study as a whole: Model predictions of ophthalmopathy came a median around 6.5 months before onset.

The V end lost 8 bases, the J end lost 0 bases, and 16 bases lay between the germline ends. Germline values: CDR1 WSHSY, CDR2 SAAADI. The CDR3 is 15 amino acids. About this clonotype itself: Antigen: not known.

Amplified TCR beta CDR3 regions derived from RNA transcripts. Carried out on the TCR CDR3, a first-round RT-PCR used the HTBI primer set. TCRdb called the multiplex PCR reads again in MiXCR, with one record for every CDR3 protein. The sample includes a few hundred thousand distinct CDR3 sequences, around 45% of them seen just once. This clonotype was obtained from a woman under 30 with Graves' hyperthyroidism. This sequence joins TRBV10-2 and TRBJ1-2; D might be TRBD1 (5 bases). The sequencing sample was made of peripheral blood or thyroid tissue (not recorded which). The CDR3 is CASAIRTSTNYGYTF. The CDR3 region has the DNA TGCGCCAGCGCCATCCGGACAAGTACTAACTATGGCTACACCTTC.